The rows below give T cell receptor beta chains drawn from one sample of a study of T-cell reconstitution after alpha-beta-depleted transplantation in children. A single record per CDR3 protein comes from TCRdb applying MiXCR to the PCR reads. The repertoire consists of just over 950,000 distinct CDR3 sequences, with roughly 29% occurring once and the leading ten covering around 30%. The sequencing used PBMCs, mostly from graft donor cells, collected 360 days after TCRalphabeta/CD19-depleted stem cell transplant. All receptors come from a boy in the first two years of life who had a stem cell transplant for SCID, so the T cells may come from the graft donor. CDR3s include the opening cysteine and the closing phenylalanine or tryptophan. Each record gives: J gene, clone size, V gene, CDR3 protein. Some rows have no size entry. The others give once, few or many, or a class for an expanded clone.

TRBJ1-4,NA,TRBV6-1,CASSENRGRSEKLFF
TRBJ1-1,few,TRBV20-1,CSASLALNTVGAFF
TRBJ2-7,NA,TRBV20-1,CSAGDPYYEQYF
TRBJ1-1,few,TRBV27,CASRGQNTEAFF
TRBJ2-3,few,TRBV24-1,CATSATIEADTQYF
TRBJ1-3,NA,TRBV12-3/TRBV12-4,CASSPRRRSGNTIYF
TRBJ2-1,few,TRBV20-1,CSARGWTETYNEQFF
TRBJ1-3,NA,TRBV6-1,CASRPRGGISLNTIYF
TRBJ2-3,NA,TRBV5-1,CASSPRTGGPGDTQYF
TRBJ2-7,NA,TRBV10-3,CAISDLDSVTYEQYF
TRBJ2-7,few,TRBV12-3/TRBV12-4,CASSFSNPYEQYF
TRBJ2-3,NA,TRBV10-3,CAINDFTSTDTQYF
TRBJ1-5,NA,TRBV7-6,CASSFGTDQPQHF
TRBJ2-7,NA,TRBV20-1,CSASILGPYEQYF
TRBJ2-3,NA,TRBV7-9,CASSLDAWRRSTDTQYF
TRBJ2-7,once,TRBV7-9,CASSLVGRGRSYEQYF
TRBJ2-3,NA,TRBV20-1,CSACPLHTGDTQYF
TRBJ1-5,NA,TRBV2,CASSEGPNQPQHF
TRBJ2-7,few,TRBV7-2,CASSLKARYYEQYF
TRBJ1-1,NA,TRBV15,CATSRDRKGNTEAFF
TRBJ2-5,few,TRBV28,CASRMNTGGYQETQYF
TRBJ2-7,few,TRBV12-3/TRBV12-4,CASRSGHYEQYF
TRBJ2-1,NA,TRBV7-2,CASSLDLLGGEFF
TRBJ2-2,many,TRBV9,CASSTRTGNTGELFF
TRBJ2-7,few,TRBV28,CASSPRSHRNSEQYF
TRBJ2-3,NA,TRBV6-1,CASSLNIPGSAITDTQYF
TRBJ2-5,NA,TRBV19,CASRPMGEETQYF
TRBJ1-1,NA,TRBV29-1,CSVDPGWPNTEAFF
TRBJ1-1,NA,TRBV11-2,CASSYGGFNTEAFF
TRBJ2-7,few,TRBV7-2,CASSLLGGSSVEQYF
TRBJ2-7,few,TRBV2,CASSERYEQYF
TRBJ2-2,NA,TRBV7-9,CASSLPRLVGDTGELFF
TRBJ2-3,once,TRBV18,CASSPNPPSTDTQYF
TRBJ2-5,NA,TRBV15,CATSRDWAGTQYF
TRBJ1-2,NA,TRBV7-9,CASSSWGLSGYTF
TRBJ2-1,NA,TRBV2,CASSGPWRGANNEQFF
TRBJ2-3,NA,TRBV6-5,CASSYKQEPTDTQYF
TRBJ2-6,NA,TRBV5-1,CASRWGDVGANVLTF
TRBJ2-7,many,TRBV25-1,CASSPTVGGYEQYF
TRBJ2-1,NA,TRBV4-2,CASSQERPYNEQFF
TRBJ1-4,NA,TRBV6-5,CASSYPEGGREKLFF
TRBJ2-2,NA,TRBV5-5,CASSSQVGRAGELFF
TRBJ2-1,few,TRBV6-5,CASSYSRETGTGRNEQFF
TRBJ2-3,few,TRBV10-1,CASSDSGGYRQYF
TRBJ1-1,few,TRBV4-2,CASSHPGPTEAFF
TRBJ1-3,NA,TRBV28,CASLDFSGNTIYF
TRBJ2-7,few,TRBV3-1,CASSQDSGPALYEQYF
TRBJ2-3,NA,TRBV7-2,CASSLAWVLRDTQYF
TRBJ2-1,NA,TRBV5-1,CASSLEVSWNEQFF